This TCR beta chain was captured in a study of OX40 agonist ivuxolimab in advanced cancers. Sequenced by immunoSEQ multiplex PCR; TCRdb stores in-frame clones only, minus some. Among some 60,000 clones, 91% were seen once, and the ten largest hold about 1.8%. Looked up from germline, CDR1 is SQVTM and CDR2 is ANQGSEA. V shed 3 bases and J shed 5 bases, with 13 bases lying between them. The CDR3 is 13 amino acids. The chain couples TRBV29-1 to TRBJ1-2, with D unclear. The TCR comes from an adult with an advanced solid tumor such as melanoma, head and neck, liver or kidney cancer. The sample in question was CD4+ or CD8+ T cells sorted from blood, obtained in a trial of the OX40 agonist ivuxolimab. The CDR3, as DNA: TGCAGCGTTGATTCCTTGGGTGGATATGGCTACACCTTC. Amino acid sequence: CSVDSLGGYGYTF.